These 24 T cell receptor beta chains were all obtained from the same sample, sequenced in a study of beta chain features in type 1 diabetes. The sequenced template was cDNA made from the entire isolated RNA. The data were produced by immunoSEQ multiplex PCR, yet TCRdb's version contains in-frame clones alone and is incomplete. The sample has approximately 150,000 clones, less than 9.5% seen once; the top ten hold 2% to 3%. The sequenced sample was central memory CD4+ T cells from blood. Receptors were obtained from a woman between 18 and 30 years old in good health.

This clone turned up a few times. The genes are TRBV11-2 and TRBJ1-2, with no clear D. V was trimmed by 1 base and J by 5 bases, leaving 5 bases between them. The germline V gene has CDR1 SGHAT and CDR2 FQNNGV. CDR3 size: 12 residues. As DNA, the CDR3 is TGTGCCAGCAGCTTAGCCACTTATGGCTACACCTTC. Its translation is CASSLATYGYTF.

The chain carries TRBV4-2 and TRBJ2-7; D possibly corresponds to TRBD2 (5 bases). V was cut by 2 bases and J by 3 bases, with 14 bases left in between. This CDR3 region has 15 residues. Germline V gene lookup returns CDR1 LGHNA and CDR2 YNFKEQ. The CDR3 DNA is TGTGCCAGCAGCCAAACACCGGGATCCAACTACGAGCAGTACTTC. It encodes CASSQTPGSNYEQYF.

The table lists this clone with a few counts. The chain carries TRBV30 and TRBJ1-2; TRBD1 agrees at 8 bases. Germline CDR1 and CDR2: GTSNPN and SVGIG (reference sequence). CDR3 length: 13 residues. The junction had 4 bases not matched to a gene; V was cut back by 7 bases and J by 0 bases. The CDR3 loop reads CASKQGANYGYTF. As DNA, the CDR3 is TGTGCCTCTAAACAGGGGGCTAACTATGGCTACACCTTC.

This clone was counted a few times. The gene calls are TRBV5-1 and TRBJ2-5; no reliable D call. Trimming shortened V by 5 bases and J by 4 bases, and 12 bases separated the two germline ends. Germline-derived CDR1 and CDR2 are SGHRS and YFSETQ. The CDR3 has 13 residues. CDR3 nucleotides: TGCGCCAGCAGTTACCTGAGAGGAGAGACCCAGTACTTC. It specifies CASSYLRGETQYF.

The V and J genes are TRBV7-8 and TRBJ2-7; TRBD1 is a possible D gene (8 bases). CDR1 and CDR2 (germline): SGHVS, FQNEAQ. V lost 0 bases, J lost 3 bases, and 12 bases lay in between. The CDR3 extends over 15 amino acids. The CDR3: CASSLAQGGLYEQYF. CDR3 coding DNA: TGTGCCAGCAGCTTAGCACAGGGGGGGCTCTACGAGCAGTACTTC.

In this sample, this clone turned up a few times. The chain carries TRBV9 and TRBJ1-4; 7 bases are shared with TRBD1. This CDR3 has 16 amino acids. The germline V gene has CDR1 SGDLS and CDR2 YYNGEE. V gave up 3 bases and J gave up 5 bases; unmatched junction bases: 10. The CDR3 DNA sequence: TGTGCCAGCAGCGAGGGACCGACAGGGAGGAATGAAAAACTGTTTTTT. It translates to CASSEGPTGRNEKLFF.

This clone was seen many times. This chain connects TRBV5-1 to TRBJ2-6, with 7 bases identical to TRBD1. This CDR3 is 16 amino acids long. The ends lost 7 bases at V and 1 base at J; junction bases unmatched: 8. Germline V lookup: CDR1 SGHRS, CDR2 YFSETQ. CDR3: CASGMTGTSGANVLTF. CDR3 DNA: TGCGCCAGCGGGATGACAGGGACATCTGGGGCCAACGTCCTGACTTTC.

There are a few counts of this clone. The chain carries TRBV4-1 and TRBJ2-5; 7 bases are shared with TRBD2. The CDR3 sequence is 14 residues long. The junction had 3 bases not matched to a gene; V was cut back by 0 bases and J by 5 bases. Germline CDR1 is MGHRA and CDR2 is YSYEKL. CDR3 DNA: TGCGCCAGCAGCCAAGATTTTAGCGGGGAGACCCAGTACTTC. Translated: CASSQDFSGETQYF.

The genes are TRBV4-2 and TRBJ2-7, with unresolved D. Between the trimmed V and J ends, which lost 0 bases and 7 bases, there was a span of 10 bases. The CDR3 loop spans 13 amino acids. CDR1 LGHNA and CDR2 YNFKEQ come from the germline V gene. The CDR3 loop is CASSQDLEREQYF. CDR3 bases: TGTGCCAGCAGCCAAGATCTGGAGAGGGAGCAGTACTTC.

This clone was detected a few times. The V gene is TRBV6-1, the J gene TRBJ2-1, with TRBD2 matching 8 bases. Looked up from germline, CDR1 is MNHNS and CDR2 is SASEGT. The CDR3 covers 14 residues. J lost 2 bases, V lost 8 bases, and 5 bases had no gene match. The CDR3 region is CASSLAGPYNEQFF. The DNA for the CDR3 is TGTGCCAGCTCTTTAGCGGGGCCCTACAATGAGCAGTTCTTC.

This clone showed up just a few times. The rearrangement joins TRBV20-1 to TRBJ1-2; no reliable D call. Trimming cost V 2 bases and J 3 bases, with 4 bases left between them. Germline CDR1 DFQATT, CDR2 SNEGSKA (reference sequence). This CDR3 has 11 amino acids. The CDR3 nucleotides read TGCAGTGCTAGATCGGACTATGGCTACACCTTC. It encodes CSARSDYGYTF.

This clone has only a few counts. J is TRBJ2-5 and V is TRBV5-4; D perhaps matches TRBD1 (6 bases). The germline V gene has CDR1 SGHNT and CDR2 YYREEE (reference sequence). V shed 4 bases and J shed 0 bases, with 16 bases lying between them. The CDR3 spans 16 residues. This CDR3 is CASSLSLRGYQETQYF. CDR3 DNA sequence: TGTGCCAGCAGCCTTTCCCTTAGGGGGTACCAAGAGACCCAGTACTTC. The variable domain in full, with the rest retrieved from reference TRBV5-4 and TRBJ2-5, is ETGVTQSPTHLIKTRGQQVTLRCSSQSGHNTVSWYQQALGQGPQFIFQYYREEENGRGNFPPRFSGLQFPNYSSELNVNALELDDSALYLCASSLSLRGYQETQYFGPGTRLLVL.

This clone occurred a few times. The sample holds other DNA sequences that translate to the same CDR3. This chain uses TRBV6-6 with TRBJ1-3, with D tentatively TRBD1 (5 bases). Per germline, CDR1 MNHNY and CDR2 SVGAGI (reference sequence). Trimming pared 5 bases from V and 2 bases from J, leaving 13 bases between. The length of the CDR3 is 15 residues. The CDR3 sequence is CASSPDRGPGNTIYF. The CDR3 nucleotides are TGTGCCAGCAGTCCTGACAGAGGCCCTGGAAACACCATATATTTT.

The chain couples TRBV7-9 to TRBJ2-3, with D maybe TRBD2 (5 bases). Germline V gives CDR1 SEHNR, CDR2 FQNEAQ (reference sequence). This CDR3 region has 16 residues. With 1 base removed from V and 3 bases from J, the gap between germline ends came to 14 bases. CDR3 region: CASSLDLNGRTDTQYF. The CDR3 nucleotides are TGTGCCAGCAGCTTAGATCTCAATGGGAGAACAGATACGCAGTATTTT.

This clone appeared many times. V gene TRBV9 combines with J gene TRBJ1-2; TRBD1 aligns across 7 bases. V lost 0 bases and J lost 6; bases outside the gene matches: 8. In germline, CDR1 is SGDLS, CDR2 YYNGEE. This CDR3 has 15 amino acids. This chain's CDR3 is CASSVDVTGLDGYTF. As DNA, the CDR3 is TGTGCCAGCAGCGTAGATGTGACAGGGTTAGATGGCTACACCTTC.

This clone showed up just a few times. The chain joins TRBV6-5 to TRBJ1-1; unclear D gene. Germline V gives CDR1 MNHEY, CDR2 SVGAGI. This CDR3 is built from 14 residues. The germline V and J ends were trimmed by 6 bases and 0 bases, with 11 bases remaining between them. The CDR3 here is CASRVTTMNTEAFF. The CDR3 DNA follows: TGTGCCAGCAGGGTCACAACTATGAACACTGAAGCTTTCTTT.

The J gene is TRBJ2-5, the V gene TRBV30; 7 nucleotides match TRBD2. Germline lookup yields CDR1 GTSNPN and CDR2 SVGIG (reference sequence). The V gene end was trimmed by 8 bases and the J gene end by 1 base; junction bases not matched to a gene: 4. The CDR3 covers 12 residues. For the CDR3, the DNA is TGTGCCCTAGGGGAGGGCCAAGAGACCCAGTACTTC. Its translation: CALGEGQETQYF. The full variable domain, with the rest looked up from reference TRBV30 and TRBJ2-5, is SQTIHQWPATLVQPVGSPLSLECTVEGTSNPNLYWYRQAAGRGLQLLFYSVGIGQISSEVPQNLSASRPQDRQFILSSKKLLLSDSGFYLCALGEGQETQYFGPGTRLLVL.

The chain links TRBV18 to TRBJ1-2; maybe TRBD1 (5 bases). CDR1 is KGHSH, CDR2 LQKENI, per germline. V lost 3 bases, J lost 6 bases, and 14 bases lay in between. The CDR3 loop spans 14 amino acids. This chain's CDR3 is CASSPARDSHGYTF. The CDR3 coding sequence is TGTGCCAGCTCACCCGCGAGGGACTCTCATGGCTACACCTTC. The full variable domain, with the rest looked up from reference TRBV18 and TRBJ1-2, is NAGVMQNPRHLVRRRGQEARLRCSPMKGHSHVYWYRQLPEEGLKFMVYLQKENIIDESGMPKERFSAEFPKEGPSILRIQQVVRGDSAAYFCASSPARDSHGYTFGSGTRLTVV.

The chain has TRBV7-2 and TRBJ2-7; no reliable D call. The CDR3 length is 13 residues. Germline CDR1 and CDR2: SGHTA and FQGNSA. The germline V and J ends were trimmed by 5 bases and 0 bases, with 8 bases remaining between them. In DNA, the CDR3 is TGTGCCAGCAGCATCCTTCTCTCCTACGAGCAGTACTTC. Translated, it gives CASSILLSYEQYF.

The V call is TRBV5-1, the J call TRBJ2-3; no clear D. Germline V lookup: CDR1 SGHRS, CDR2 YFSETQ. V was cut by 2 bases and J by 0 bases, with 7 bases left in between. This CDR3 contains 14 residues. CDR3 loop: CASSFRSSTDTQYF. DNA for the CDR3: TGCGCCAGCAGCTTTAGGAGTAGCACAGATACGCAGTATTTT.

This clone turned up a few times. The chain recombines TRBV5-1 with TRBJ2-2; 10 bases fit TRBD1. The germline V gene has CDR1 SGHRS and CDR2 YFSETQ. This CDR3 contains 15 residues. Losses at the gene ends were 4 bases for V and 5 bases for J; bases not matched to a gene: 5. The CDR3 DNA reads TGCGCCAGCAGCACGGGACAGGGGTTAACCGGGGAGCTGTTTTTT. Its translation is CASSTGQGLTGELFF.

This clone was observed a few times. The chain has TRBV5-6 and TRBJ1-2, with TRBD1 as a possible D gene (6 bases). From germline, CDR1 is SGHDT and CDR2 YYEEEE. The V end lost 4 bases, the J end lost 0 bases, and 16 bases lay between the germline ends. This CDR3 has 16 residues. This chain's CDR3 is CASSDLQGRTNYGYTF. In nucleotides, the CDR3 is TGTGCCAGCAGCGACCTACAGGGTCGCACTAACTATGGCTACACCTTC. The full variable domain, with the rest looked up from reference TRBV5-6 and TRBJ1-2, is DAGVTQSPTHLIKTRGQQVTLRCSPKSGHDTVSWYQQALGQGPQFIFQYYEEEERQRGNFPDRFSGHQFPNYSSELNVNALLLGDSALYLCASSDLQGRTNYGYTFGSGTRLTVV.

This clone appeared a few times. The V and J genes are TRBV6-5 and TRBJ1-1; D is undetermined. Trimming shortened V by 5 bases and J by 3 bases, and 13 bases separated the two germline ends. Germline values: CDR1 MNHEY, CDR2 SVGAGI. This CDR3 comprises 14 residues. The CDR3 protein is CASSGAGADTEAFF. DNA of the CDR3: TGTGCCAGCAGTGGAGCCGGCGCAGACACTGAAGCTTTCTTT.

This sequence joins TRBV5-1 and TRBJ1-6, with 7 bases lining up with TRBD1. This CDR3 contains 14 residues. Germline V CDR1 and CDR2: SGHRS, YFSETQ. J lost 7 bases, V lost 1 base, and 2 bases had no gene match. As DNA, the CDR3 is TGCGCCAGCAGCTTGCAACAGGGGAATTCACCCCTCCACTTT. Amino acid sequence: CASSLQQGNSPLHF.